The rows below give T cell receptor beta chains drawn from one sample of a study of blood T cell repertoires in COVID-19. This table comes from immunoSEQ multiplex PCR, and its TCRdb copy is limited to in-frame clones, with some not included. This sample has roughly 110,000 clones, with approximately 84% found just once. Sequencing was performed on peripheral blood. These receptors all stem from a human donor in a cohort sampled during active COVID-19. CDR3s include the opening cysteine and the closing phenylalanine or tryptophan. D genes are given only for firm matches. Where a row states a size, it is once, few, many or the class of an expanded clone; other rows omit it.

D gene	J gene	V gene	clone size	CDR3 DNA	CDR3 protein
TRBD2	TRBJ2-7	TRBV7-6	NA	TGTGCCAGCAGTCGAGACTTGGCGGGTAGCGGGACGACCTACGAGCAGTACTTC	CASSRDLAGSGTTYEQYF
TRBD1	TRBJ2-7	TRBV6-6	once	TGTGCCAGCAGTAGGGACAGGGGCTACGAGCAGTACTTC	CASSRDRGYEQYF
NA	TRBJ2-4	TRBV6-6	NA	TGTGCCAGCAGTTACTTAGGGGACATTCAGTACTTC	CASSYLGDIQYF
TRBD1	TRBJ1-2	TRBV4-3	NA	TGCGCCAGCAGCCCGGGACAGGCCTTTAACTATGGCTACACCTTC	CASSPGQAFNYGYTF
NA	TRBJ1-2	TRBV7-2	NA	TGTGCCAGCAGCTTAGGGGGGGGCAGGGTGGATGGCTACACCTTC	CASSLGGGRVDGYTF
NA	TRBJ2-7	TRBV13	NA	TGTGCCAGCAGCCCCCGGTACCCGGGCGAGCAGTACTTC	CASSPRYPGEQYF
TRBD2	TRBJ2-1	TRBV29-1	NA	TGCAGCGTGCTGACTAGCGGGGGAGGGGTCAATGAGCAGTTCTTC	CSVLTSGGGVNEQFF
TRBD2	TRBJ2-5	TRBV7-2	NA	TGTGCCAGCAGCTTAGCGGGACTAGCGGGAGTAGAGACCCAGTACTTC	CASSLAGLAGVETQYF
TRBD1	TRBJ2-1	TRBV28	NA	TGTGCCAGCATTTCAGGGGGCTTCGGTGAGCAGTTCTTC	CASISGGFGEQFF
TRBD2	TRBJ2-5	TRBV28	NA	TGTGCCAGCAGTCCGACTAGCGGGAGAGAGTACCAAGAGACCCAGTACTTC	CASSPTSGREYQETQYF
TRBD2	TRBJ2-7	TRBV6-5	NA	TGTGCCAGCACCCCGTCGGGGGGTCATGAGCAGTACTTC	CASTPSGGHEQYF